This is a list of T cell receptor beta chains from one sample in a study of T cells in Graves' hyperthyroidism and ophthalmopathy. Via MiXCR, TCRdb re-called the multiplex PCR reads, giving one row per CDR3 protein. The table includes about half a million distinct CDR3 sequences, 15% to 20% detected once. Sequenced input: blood. These TCRs come from a man in his forties with Graves' ophthalmopathy. CDR3s include the opening cysteine and the closing phenylalanine or tryptophan. Fields, in order: J gene, V gene, D gene, clone size, CDR3 protein, CDR3 DNA. D genes are given only for firm matches. Clone sizes are given selectively: once, few, many, or a class where the clone is expanded.

J gene: TRBJ2-1; V gene: TRBV18; D gene: TRBD2; clone size: -; CDR3 protein: CASSPELAGASEQFF; CDR3 DNA: TGTGCCAGCTCACCAGAACTAGCGGGGGCTAGTGAGCAGTTCTTC
J gene: TRBJ1-2; V gene: TRBV6-1; D gene: -; clone size: -; CDR3 protein: CASSPRETSLNYGYTF; CDR3 DNA: TGTGCCAGCAGTCCCAGAGAGACATCCCTAAACTATGGCTACACCTTC
J gene: TRBJ2-5; V gene: TRBV29-1; D gene: TRBD2; clone size: few; CDR3 protein: CSVGGGGSSFQETQYF; CDR3 DNA: TGCAGCGTTGGAGGCGGGGGTTCAAGTTTCCAAGAGACCCAGTACTTC
J gene: TRBJ2-7; V gene: TRBV9; D gene: -; clone size: -; CDR3 protein: CASSVGWGVGSYEQYF; CDR3 DNA: TGTGCCAGCAGCGTAGGATGGGGCGTAGGCTCCTACGAGCAGTACTTC
J gene: TRBJ2-1; V gene: TRBV15; D gene: TRBD2; clone size: -; CDR3 protein: CATSSLSGSFF; CDR3 DNA: TGTGCCACCAGCAGCCTTAGCGGGAGTTTCTTC
J gene: TRBJ2-5; V gene: TRBV5-1; D gene: TRBD1; clone size: -; CDR3 protein: CASSLAGDSQETQYF; CDR3 DNA: TGCGCCAGCAGCTTGGCCGGGGACAGCCAAGAGACCCAGTACTTC
J gene: TRBJ2-1; V gene: TRBV20-1; D gene: TRBD2; clone size: -; CDR3 protein: CSANRLAGGPNEQFF; CDR3 DNA: TGCAGTGCTAACAGACTAGCGGGAGGCCCCAATGAGCAGTTCTTC
J gene: TRBJ2-3; V gene: TRBV7-9; D gene: TRBD1; clone size: few; CDR3 protein: CASSPLGQARNTQYF; CDR3 DNA: TGTGCCAGCAGCCCCCTGGGACAGGCACGGAATACGCAGTATTTT
J gene: TRBJ2-7; V gene: TRBV10-3; D gene: TRBD2; clone size: -; CDR3 protein: CAISDLAGGPRSYEQYF; CDR3 DNA: TGTGCCATCAGTGATCTAGCGGGAGGGCCTAGGTCCTACGAGCAGTACTTC
J gene: TRBJ2-1; V gene: TRBV7-8; D gene: -; clone size: many; CDR3 protein: CASSLRDRYNEQFF; CDR3 DNA: TGTGCCAGCAGCTTGAGGGATCGCTACAATGAGCAGTTCTTC
J gene: TRBJ1-6; V gene: TRBV2; D gene: -; clone size: -; CDR3 protein: CASGGREINSPLHF; CDR3 DNA: TGTGCCAGCGGGGGAAGGGAAATTAATTCACCCCTCCACTTT
J gene: TRBJ2-5; V gene: TRBV25-1; D gene: -; clone size: few; CDR3 protein: CASNCFPRLETQYF; CDR3 DNA: TGTGCCAGCAACTGCTTTCCCCGCCTAGAGACCCAGTACTTC
J gene: TRBJ1-4; V gene: TRBV14; D gene: -; clone size: -; CDR3 protein: CASSQWLVSNEKLFF; CDR3 DNA: TGTGCCAGCAGCCAGTGGTTAGTCAGTAATGAAAAACTGTTTTTT
J gene: TRBJ2-2; V gene: TRBV6-1; D gene: -; clone size: -; CDR3 protein: CASTLGVANTGELFF; CDR3 DNA: TGTGCCAGCACCCTTGGGGTGGCGAACACCGGGGAGCTGTTTTTT
J gene: TRBJ1-2; V gene: TRBV3-1; D gene: -; clone size: few; CDR3 protein: CASSQDMMGGGYTF; CDR3 DNA: TGTGCCAGCAGCCAAGATATGATGGGGGGCGGCTACACCTTC
J gene: TRBJ1-4; V gene: TRBV30; D gene: -; clone size: once; CDR3 protein: CAWSVGPPKLFF; CDR3 DNA: TGTGCCTGGAGTGTAGGGCCGCCGAAACTGTTTTTT
J gene: TRBJ2-2; V gene: TRBV7-8; D gene: TRBD1; clone size: -; CDR3 protein: CASSTYPQGAKTGELFF; CDR3 DNA: TGTGCCAGCAGCACATACCCTCAGGGGGCAAAGACCGGGGAGCTGTTTTTT
J gene: TRBJ2-5; V gene: TRBV27; D gene: TRBD2; clone size: many; CDR3 protein: CASAYRGTSGRAGETQYF; CDR3 DNA: TGTGCCAGCGCCTACCGCGGGACCTCGGGGAGGGCTGGGGAGACCCAGTACTTC
J gene: TRBJ2-3; V gene: TRBV7-9; D gene: -; clone size: -; CDR3 protein: CASSLAGLEDTQYF; CDR3 DNA: TGTGCCAGCAGCTTAGCTGGGTTGGAAGATACGCAGTATTTT
J gene: TRBJ1-6; V gene: TRBV2; D gene: -; clone size: -; CDR3 protein: CASSETQSSYNSPLHF; CDR3 DNA: TGTGCCAGCAGTGAGACCCAGAGCTCCTATAATTCACCCCTCCACTTT